A single sample is the source of the 18 T cell receptor beta chains below, sequenced in a study of vaccination effects on CD4 cells after COVID-19 (dated by TCRdb to between 2021 and 2024). These receptors lack a known antigen. Library method: the immunoSEQ multiplex PCR assay. Drawn from immuneACCESS, this table holds only the in-frame rearrangements with V and J called that TCRdb kept. Clones are partly lost; checked studies trace under half to an unresolved V gene and leave the rest unexplained. The sample includes tens of thousands of clones, with approximately 72% observed a single time. In total, the top ten clones hold just under 3% of the sample. To identify antigen-specific CD4+ T cell clonotypes by their expansion, the ViraFEST assay first stimulated PBMC with viral peptide pools and then applied TCR sequencing. After around ten days of culture, CD4+ T cells were isolated with the EasySep CD4+ T cell isolation kit. Healthy vaccine recipients had no prior SARS-CoV-2 infection, confirmed by negative nucleocapsid antibodies before and after vaccination.

The material was CD4+ T cells from PBMCs cultured with HCoV-NL63 spike peptides, obtained before COVID-19 vaccination. The cell subset or site tag for this specimen amounts to: HCoV-NL63 spike overlapping peptide pool stimulation. The receptor source for this set is a human donor who received a COVID-19 vaccine.

CDR3 coding DNA: TGTGCCAGCAGCCCCCAGGTGGGGGTAGCTGGCTACACCTTC. This sequence encodes CASSPQVGVAGYTF. The V gene is TRBV9, the J gene TRBJ1-2; possibly TRBD1 for D (5 bases). This CDR3 is built from 14 residues. V lost 4 bases and J lost 7, with 17 bases in between. Germline assignment: CDR1 SGDLS and CDR2 YYNGEE.

The chain links TRBV5-1 to TRBJ1-4; a possible D gene is TRBD1 (5 bases). The germline V and J ends were trimmed by 3 bases and 10 bases, with 10 bases remaining between them. Germline lookup yields CDR1 SGHRS and CDR2 YFSETQ. The CDR3 runs 12 residues. The CDR3 nucleotides are TGCGCCAGCAGCTCAAGTGGGGGAAAACTGTTTTTT. Amino acid sequence: CASSSSGGKLFF.

The V and J genes are TRBV7-9 and TRBJ2-3; D is perhaps TRBD1 or TRBD2 (5 bases each). The CDR3 sequence is 12 residues long. Germline-derived CDR1 and CDR2 are SEHNR and FQNEAQ (reference sequence). V was pared by 10 bases and J by 2 bases, with 10 bases between. CDR3 nucleotide sequence: TGTGCCACCGGGACCTCCACAGATACGCAGTATTTT. Translating it yields CATGTSTDTQYF.

V and J are TRBV10-3 and TRBJ1-2; 7 bases are a match to TRBD1. Germline lookup yields CDR1 ENHRY and CDR2 SYGVKD. The CDR3 is made up of 14 amino acids. Trimming took 6 bases from V and 2 from J; bases not matched to a gene: 6. The CDR3 is CAIRDGTENYGYTF. Here the CDR3 DNA reads TGTGCCATCAGAGACGGGACAGAAAACTATGGCTACACCTTC.

The V gene is TRBV30, the J gene TRBJ1-1; D possibly corresponds to TRBD1 (6 bases). Per germline, CDR1 GTSNPN and CDR2 SVGIG (reference sequence). V lost 2 bases, J lost 5 bases, and 18 bases lay in between. The CDR3 is made up of 15 amino acids. The CDR3 region is CAWSKPGGRKTEAFF. CDR3 nucleotide sequence: TGTGCCTGGAGTAAACCCGGGGGGCGAAAAACTGAAGCTTTCTTT.

This rearrangement joins TRBV7-2 to TRBJ2-5; TRBD2 agrees at 10 bases. Germline CDR1 is SGHTA and CDR2 is FQGNSA. There are 14 residues in the CDR3. The J segment lost 1 base and the V segment lost 6 bases, leaving 2 bases of the junction unmatched. The CDR3, as DNA: TGTGCCAGCAGGACTAGCGGGTTCCAAGAGACCCAGTACTTC. Translation: CASRTSGFQETQYF.

This clone was picked up one time. The V and J genes are TRBV24-1 and TRBJ1-2; 8 bases map to TRBD1. Germline lookup yields CDR1 KGHDR and CDR2 SFDVKD. J was trimmed by 2 bases and V by 4 bases; bases with no gene match: 8. The CDR3 is made up of 16 amino acids. CDR3 DNA sequence: TGTGCCACCAGTGACCCAGGACAGGGTCGAAACTATGGCTACACCTTC. Its translation: CATSDPGQGRNYGYTF.

The V gene is TRBV28, the J gene TRBJ2-2; no clear D gene. Trimming shortened V by 7 bases and J by 2 bases, and 20 bases separated the two germline ends. Germline V gene lookup returns CDR1 MDHEN and CDR2 SYDVKM. The CDR3 consists of 17 residues. The CDR3 sequence: CASTTPAFRANTGELFF. Written as DNA, the CDR3 is TGTGCCAGCACTACTCCGGCCTTTAGGGCCAACACCGGGGAGCTGTTTTTT.

The rearrangement uses TRBV4-1 and TRBJ2-5; D may be TRBD2 (5 bases). Germline-derived CDR1 and CDR2 are MGHRA and YSYEKL. The CDR3 spans 14 residues. Trimming shortened V by 1 base and J by 2 bases, and 8 bases separated the two germline ends. The CDR3 region has the DNA TGCGCCAGCAGCCAAGTCGGAGGACAAGAGACCCAGTACTTC. Protein sequence: CASSQVGGQETQYF.

The chain has TRBV30 and TRBJ2-3, with D possibly TRBD2 on 5 matching bases. The CDR3 length is 14 residues. Trimming left V 3 bases short and J 2 bases short, with 12 bases between. In germline, CDR1 is GTSNPN, CDR2 SVGIG (reference sequence). The CDR3 sequence: CAWREGWNTDTQYF. DNA of the CDR3: TGTGCCTGGAGAGAGGGATGGAACACAGATACGCAGTATTTT.

The chain links TRBV5-3 to TRBJ1-5, with a possible D match to TRBD1 (5 bases). TRBV5-3 is known as an ORF, though its function is uncertain. The CDR3 has 19 residues. Trimming removed 2 bases from V and 0 bases from J, with 21 bases in between. The chain's CDR3 is CARSFQAGAELYSNQPQHF. The DNA of the CDR3 is TGTGCCAGAAGCTTTCAAGCCGGGGCCGAATTATATAGCAATCAGCCCCAGCATTTT.

V usage is TRBV3-1 (or the pseudogene TRBV3-2) and J usage is TRBJ1-1; D possibly corresponds to TRBD1 (6 bases). The germline V gene has CDR1 LGHDT and CDR2 YNNKEL (reference sequence). The CDR3 extends over 13 amino acids. Trimming removed 4 bases at V and 4 bases at J, with 10 bases between. The CDR3 spells CASSLGGGTEAFF. The CDR3 coding sequence is TGTGCCAGCAGCCTAGGGGGGGGCACTGAAGCTTTCTTT.

The chain recombines TRBV6-5 with TRBJ1-2, with D perhaps TRBD1 (6 bases). Between the trimmed V and J ends, which lost 0 bases and 7 bases, there was a span of 18 bases. The CDR3 has 16 residues. Germline-derived CDR1 and CDR2 are MNHEY and SVGAGI. CDR3 sequence: CASSYSIIGRGIGYTF. The DNA of the CDR3 is TGTGCCAGCAGTTACTCGATCATCGGCAGGGGTATTGGCTACACCTTC.

This clone showed up just once. The chain couples TRBV28 to TRBJ2-1; 7 bases line up with TRBD2. The germline V gene encodes CDR1 MDHEN and CDR2 SYDVKM. V was pared by 8 bases and J by 8 bases, with 15 bases of the junction left unmatched. CDR3 length: 15 residues. The CDR3 bases are TGTGCCAGCGGACCAACTAGCGCGGGGTCGGATGAGCAGTTCTTC. Translating it yields CASGPTSAGSDEQFF.

V gene TRBV4-3 combines with J gene TRBJ2-3; 7 nucleotides line up with TRBD2. After removal of 1 base from V and 0 bases from J, the junction contained 10 bases not matched to a gene. The CDR3 runs 18 residues. Per the germline V gene, CDR1 is LGHNA and CDR2 is YSLEER. The CDR3 protein is CASSQGPWEGQSTDTQYF. The CDR3 DNA reads TGCGCCAGCAGCCAAGGCCCCTGGGAGGGGCAGAGCACAGATACGCAGTATTTT.

The rearrangement uses TRBV7-2 and TRBJ2-2, with unresolved D. Germline CDR1 reads SGHTA; CDR2 reads FQGNSA. This CDR3 has 14 residues. V lost 1 base and J lost 5, with 8 bases in between. This CDR3 reads CASSLVERTGELFF. As DNA, the CDR3 is TGTGCCAGCAGCTTAGTAGAGAGGACCGGGGAGCTGTTTTTT.

The chain uses TRBV5-1 and TRBJ1-4, with 7 positions matching TRBD1. The V segment lost 1 base and the J segment 3 bases; nucleotides outside the gene matches: 3. From germline, CDR1 is SGHRS and CDR2 YFSETQ. CDR3 length: 15 amino acids. The CDR3 nucleotides read TGCGCCAGCAGCTTGCAACAGGGGTCTAATGAAAAACTGTTTTTT. Translated: CASSLQQGSNEKLFF.

The chain couples TRBV11-2 to TRBJ1-4, with D unclear. Deletions cut 1 base from V and 6 bases from J, with 9 bases between. Germline loops: CDR1 SGHAT, CDR2 FQNNGV. CDR3 length: 14 amino acids. The DNA for the CDR3 is TGTGCCAGCAGCTTAGGGCAGTACTATGAAAAACTGTTTTTT. As protein: CASSLGQYYEKLFF.